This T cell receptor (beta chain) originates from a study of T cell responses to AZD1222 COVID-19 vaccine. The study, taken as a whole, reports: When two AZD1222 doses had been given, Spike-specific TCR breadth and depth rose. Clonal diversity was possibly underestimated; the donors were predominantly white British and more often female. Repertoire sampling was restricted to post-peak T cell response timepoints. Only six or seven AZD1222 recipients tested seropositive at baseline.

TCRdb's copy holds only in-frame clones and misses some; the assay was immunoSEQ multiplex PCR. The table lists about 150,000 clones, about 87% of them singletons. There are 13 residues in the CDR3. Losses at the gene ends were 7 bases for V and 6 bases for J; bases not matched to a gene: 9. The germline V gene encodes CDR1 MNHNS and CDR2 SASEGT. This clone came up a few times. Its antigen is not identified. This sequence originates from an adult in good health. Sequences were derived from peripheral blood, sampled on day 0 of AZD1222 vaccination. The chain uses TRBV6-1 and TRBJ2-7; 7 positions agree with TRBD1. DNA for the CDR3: TGTGCCAGCAATACAGGGGTTTCGCGCGAGCAGTACTTC. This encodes CASNTGVSREQYF.